The following is a T cell receptor beta chain sequence with its context. This record comes from a study of T cells after posttransplantation cyclophosphamide. Peripheral blood was collected from the related graft donor on the marrow donation day. This CDR3 contains 14 residues. Trimming removed 3 bases from V and 8 bases from J, with 15 bases in between. CDR1 is SGHTS, CDR2 YDEGEE, per germline. TCRdb keeps only in-frame clones here, not all; method: immunoSEQ multiplex PCR. This table holds 66,000 or so clones, roughly 93% found once. This sequence was found in a woman aged 25 to 39 in good health and a related stem cell transplant donor. The chain employs TRBV5-8 and TRBJ2-1, with D unclear. Material: PBMCs. The CDR3 nucleotides read TGTGCCAGCAGCTCTCCGGGCCCTTCCCATGAGCAGTTCTTC. Protein product: CASSSPGPSHEQFF.